This is a list of T cell receptor beta chains from one sample in a study of brain metastases from non-small cell lung cancer. Clones were read by immunoSEQ multiplex PCR, and TCRdb kept only the in-frame ones, dropping some. The sample yields some 1,400 clones, roughly 80% seen once. Sequences were obtained from tumor-adjacent normal tissue. These receptors originate from a donor aged 40 or over with non-small cell lung cancer. CDR3s include the opening cysteine and the closing phenylalanine or tryptophan. Fields, in order: V gene, D gene, clone size, J gene, CDR3 protein, CDR3 DNA. The D gene is left open where the match is weak. Not all rows give a size; the values are once, few, many and, for expanded clones, a class.

TRBV19	.	.	TRBJ2-7	CASSIAVGASSYEQYF	TGTGCCAGTAGTATTGCGGTCGGCGCTAGCTCCTACGAGCAGTACTTC
TRBV6-5	.	few	TRBJ1-2	CASSYSMDLVCTF	TGTGCCAGCAGTTATTCCATGGACCTTGTATGCACCTTC
TRBV9	.	once	TRBJ1-5	CASSSGPNPQPQHF	TGTGCCAGCAGCTCAGGGCCGAATCCTCAGCCCCAGCATTTT
TRBV3-1/TRBV3-2	.	.	TRBJ2-3	CASSQEGLGTDTQYF	TGTGCCAGCAGCCAAGAAGGGCTAGGCACAGATACGCAGTATTTT
TRBV27	.	few	TRBJ2-7	CASSLSSGLGYEQYF	TGTGCCAGCAGTTTATCTTCGGGGTTAGGGTACGAGCAGTACTTC